Detailed here is one T cell receptor (beta chain). This CDR3 is built from 14 residues. The germline V gene encodes CDR1 SGHTA and CDR2 FQGNSA. Trimming stripped 1 base from V and 0 bases from J, with 6 bases between. Using immunoSEQ multiplex PCR, the repertoire was profiled, and TCRdb retains in-frame clones only, with some absent. Of about 77,000 clones in the sample, 85% to 95% were seen once. This entry comes from a study of OX40 agonist ivuxolimab in advanced cancers. Overall study: The patients received ivuxolimab by intravenous route every 2 weeks at 0.01 to 10 mg/kg.

The sequencing used CD4+ or CD8+ T cells sorted from blood, collected in a trial of the OX40 agonist ivuxolimab. The chain carries TRBV7-2 and TRBJ1-2; the D is unclear. The origin of this receptor is an adult with an advanced solid tumor such as melanoma, head and neck, liver or kidney cancer. In DNA form, the CDR3 reads TGTGCCAGCAGCTTAGGGCAGGCTAACTATGGCTACACCTTC. It specifies CASSLGQANYGYTF.